This T cell receptor (beta chain) derives from a study of control samples from healthy donors and cancer patients. The CDR3 runs to 15 residues. Germline-derived CDR1 and CDR2 are SEHNR and FQNEAQ (reference sequence). V lost 7 bases and J lost 1, with 13 bases in between. Produced via immunoSEQ multiplex PCR; TCRdb's table is partial and in-frame only. The profile covers about 130,000 clones, with about 95% appearing a single time and 3.6% taken by the ten largest. The sample consisted of blood. This clonotype was sampled from a man between 25 and 39 years old in good health. The V gene is TRBV7-9, the J gene TRBJ1-4; maybe TRBD1 (6 bases). The CDR3 here is CASTKGHLTNEKLFF. The CDR3 nucleotides are TGTGCCAGCACCAAGGGACATCTAACTAATGAAAAACTGTTTTTT.